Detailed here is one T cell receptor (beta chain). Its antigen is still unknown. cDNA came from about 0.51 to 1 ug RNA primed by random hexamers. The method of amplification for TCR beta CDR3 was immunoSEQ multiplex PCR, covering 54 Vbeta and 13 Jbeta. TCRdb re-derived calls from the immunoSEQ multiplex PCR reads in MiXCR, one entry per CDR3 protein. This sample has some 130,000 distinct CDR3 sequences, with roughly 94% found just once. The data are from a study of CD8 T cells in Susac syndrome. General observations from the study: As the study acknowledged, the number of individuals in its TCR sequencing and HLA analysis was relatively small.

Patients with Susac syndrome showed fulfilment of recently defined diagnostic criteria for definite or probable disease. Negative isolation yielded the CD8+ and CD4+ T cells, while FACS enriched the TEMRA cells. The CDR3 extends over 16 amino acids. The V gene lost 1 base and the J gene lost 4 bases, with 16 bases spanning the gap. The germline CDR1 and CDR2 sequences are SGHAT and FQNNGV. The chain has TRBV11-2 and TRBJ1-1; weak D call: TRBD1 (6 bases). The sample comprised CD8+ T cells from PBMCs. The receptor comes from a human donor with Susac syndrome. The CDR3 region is CASSLAPRGAGTEAFF. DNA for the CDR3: TGTGCCAGCAGCTTAGCCCCTAGGGGGGCCGGCACTGAAGCTTTCTTT.